The present T cell receptor beta chain was sequenced within a study of blood T cells in healthy people across ages. This CDR3 is built from 12 residues. V lost 6 bases to trimming and J lost 3 bases, with 9 bases between them. This clonotype was found many times. The antigen remains undetermined. With a J-beta primer mix and a sample-barcoded 5' primer, a second PCR ran roughly 6 to 11 cycles. Researchers report that a template-switch adaptor with 12 random nucleotides tagged each cDNA molecule. TCRdb passed the 5' RACE reads through MiXCR, listing each CDR3 protein once. The sample includes approximately 730,000 distinct CDR3 sequences, approximately 43% seen only once; the top ten take 20% to 25%. Study results and caveats: Age showed a roughly linear inverse relationship with TCR beta diversity per million T cells.

This clonotype was obtained from a woman aged 55 to 70 in good health. Sample: blood. The chain recombines TRBV12-3 or TRBV12-4 with TRBJ2-7; D ambiguous. The CDR3: CASSMMDYEQYF. Written as DNA, the CDR3 is TGTGCCAGCAGCATGATGGACTACGAGCAGTACTTC.